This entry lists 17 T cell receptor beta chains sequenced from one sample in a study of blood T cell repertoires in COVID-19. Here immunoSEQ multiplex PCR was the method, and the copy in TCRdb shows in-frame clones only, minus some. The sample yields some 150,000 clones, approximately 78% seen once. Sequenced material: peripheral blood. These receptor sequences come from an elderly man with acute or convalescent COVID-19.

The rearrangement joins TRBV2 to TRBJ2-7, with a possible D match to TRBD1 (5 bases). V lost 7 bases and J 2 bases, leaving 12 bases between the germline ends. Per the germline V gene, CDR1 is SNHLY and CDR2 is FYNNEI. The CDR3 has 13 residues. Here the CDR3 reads CASTQTATYEQYF. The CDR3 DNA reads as TGTGCCAGCACCCAGACAGCGACCTACGAGCAGTACTTC.

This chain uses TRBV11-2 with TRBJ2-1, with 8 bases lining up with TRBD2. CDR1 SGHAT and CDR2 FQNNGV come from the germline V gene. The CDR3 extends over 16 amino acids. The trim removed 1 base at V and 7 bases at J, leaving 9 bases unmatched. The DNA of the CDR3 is TGTGCCAGCAGCTTAGGACGCGGGGGGCCGCGGAATGAGCAGTTCTTC. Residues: CASSLGRGGPRNEQFF. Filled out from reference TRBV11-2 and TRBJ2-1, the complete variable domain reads EAGVAQSPRYKIIEKRQSVAFWCNPISGHATLYWYQQILGQGPKLLIQFQNNGVVDDSQLPKDRFSAERLKGVDSTLKIQPAKLEDSAVYLCASSLGRGGPRNEQFFGPGTRLTVL.

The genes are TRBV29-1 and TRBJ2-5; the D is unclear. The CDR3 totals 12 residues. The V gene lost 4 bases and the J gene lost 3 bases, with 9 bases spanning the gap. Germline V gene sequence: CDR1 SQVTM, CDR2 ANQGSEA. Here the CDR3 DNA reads TGCAGCGTTGCACAGATGAAAGAGACCCAGTACTTC. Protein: CSVAQMKETQYF. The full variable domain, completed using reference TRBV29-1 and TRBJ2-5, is SAVISQKPSRDICQRGTSLTIQCQVDSQVTMMFWYRQQPGQSLTLIATANQGSEATYESGFVIDKFPISRPNLTFSTLTVSNMSPEDSSIYLCSVAQMKETQYFGPGTRLLVL.

The CDR3 region is CASSKQGAQFSFF. The CDR3 nucleotides read TGTGCCAGCAGTAAACAGGGGGCCCAATTCTCTTTCTTT. The chain recombines TRBV6-5 with TRBJ1-1, with TRBD1 identical over 9 bases. Looked up from germline, CDR1 is MNHEY and CDR2 is SVGAGI. There are 13 residues in the CDR3. With 5 bases clipped from V and 12 bases from J, the junction kept 10 bases outside the gene matches.

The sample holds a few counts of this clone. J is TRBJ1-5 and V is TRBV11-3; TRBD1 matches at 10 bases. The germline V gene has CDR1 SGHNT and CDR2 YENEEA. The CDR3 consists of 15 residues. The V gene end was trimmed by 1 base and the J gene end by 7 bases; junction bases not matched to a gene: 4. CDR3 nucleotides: TGTGCCAGCAGCTTAGGGACAGGGGGTGGGCAGCCCCAGCATTTT. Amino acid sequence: CASSLGTGGGQPQHF.

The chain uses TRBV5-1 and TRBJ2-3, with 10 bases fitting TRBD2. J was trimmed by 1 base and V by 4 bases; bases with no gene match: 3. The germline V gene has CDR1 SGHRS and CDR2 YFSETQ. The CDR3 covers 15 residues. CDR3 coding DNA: TGCGCCAGCAGCAATAGCGGGGGGCGCACAGATACGCAGTATTTT. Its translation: CASSNSGGRTDTQYF.

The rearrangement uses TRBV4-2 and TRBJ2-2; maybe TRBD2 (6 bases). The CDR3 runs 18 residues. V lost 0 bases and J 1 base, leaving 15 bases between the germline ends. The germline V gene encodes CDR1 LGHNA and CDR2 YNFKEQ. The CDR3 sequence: CASSQDRRLALNTGELFF. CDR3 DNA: TGTGCCAGCAGCCAAGATAGGCGGCTAGCGCTGAACACCGGGGAGCTGTTTTTT.

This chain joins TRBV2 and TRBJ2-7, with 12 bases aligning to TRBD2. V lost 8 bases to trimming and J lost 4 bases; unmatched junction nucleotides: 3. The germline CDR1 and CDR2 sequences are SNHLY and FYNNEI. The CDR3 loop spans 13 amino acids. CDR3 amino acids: CASQTSGGYEQYF. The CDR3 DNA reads TGTGCCAGCCAGACTAGCGGGGGATACGAGCAGTACTTC.

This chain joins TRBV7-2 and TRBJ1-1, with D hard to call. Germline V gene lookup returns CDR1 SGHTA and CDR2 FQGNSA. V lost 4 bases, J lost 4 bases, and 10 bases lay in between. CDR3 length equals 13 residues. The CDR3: CASSSQEGTEAFF. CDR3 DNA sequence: TGTGCCAGCAGCTCGCAGGAGGGCACTGAAGCTTTCTTT. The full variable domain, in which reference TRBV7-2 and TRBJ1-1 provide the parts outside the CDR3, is GAGVSQSPSNKVTEKGKDVELRCDPISGHTALYWYRQSLGQGLEFLIYFQGNSAPDKSGLPSDRFSAERTGGSVSTLTIQRTQQEDSAVYLCASSSQEGTEAFFGQGTRLTVV.

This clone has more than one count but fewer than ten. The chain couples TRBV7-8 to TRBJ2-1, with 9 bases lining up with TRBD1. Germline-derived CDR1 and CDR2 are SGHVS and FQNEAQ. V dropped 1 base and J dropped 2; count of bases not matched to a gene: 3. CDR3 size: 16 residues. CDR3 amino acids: CASSLVGTGTYNEQFF. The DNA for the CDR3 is TGTGCCAGCAGCTTAGTTGGGACAGGGACCTACAATGAGCAGTTCTTC.

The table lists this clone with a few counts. The CDR3, as DNA: TGTGCCAGCAGCCCCGGAGAGTGGAACACTGAAGCTTTCTTT. Protein product: CASSPGEWNTEAFF. The J gene is TRBJ1-1, the V gene TRBV7-8; D is uncertain. Germline V gene lookup returns CDR1 SGHVS and CDR2 FQNEAQ. Trimming took 5 bases from V and 1 from J, leaving 11 bases between them. CDR3 length: 14 amino acids.

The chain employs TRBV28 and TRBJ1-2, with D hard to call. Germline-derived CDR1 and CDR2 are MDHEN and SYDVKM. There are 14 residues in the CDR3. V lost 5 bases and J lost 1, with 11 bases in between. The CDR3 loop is CASSGGHLNYGYTF. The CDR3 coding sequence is TGTGCCAGCAGTGGAGGGCACCTTAACTATGGCTACACCTTC.

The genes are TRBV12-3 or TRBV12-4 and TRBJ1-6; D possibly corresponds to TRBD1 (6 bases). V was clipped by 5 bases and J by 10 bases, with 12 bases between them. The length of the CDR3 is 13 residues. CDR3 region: CASSAGAGSPLHF. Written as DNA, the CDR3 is TGTGCCAGCAGTGCAGGGGCTGGATCACCCCTCCACTTT.

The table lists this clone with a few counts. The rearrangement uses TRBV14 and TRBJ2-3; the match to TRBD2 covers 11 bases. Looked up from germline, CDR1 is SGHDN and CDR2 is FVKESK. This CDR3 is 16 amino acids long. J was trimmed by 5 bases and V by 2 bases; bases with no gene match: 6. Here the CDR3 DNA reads TGTGCCAGCAGCCAATATCTAGCGGGGGGCCTAGATACGCAGTATTTT. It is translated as CASSQYLAGGLDTQYF. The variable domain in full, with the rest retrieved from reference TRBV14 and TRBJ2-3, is EAGVTQFPSHSVIEKGQTVTLRCDPISGHDNLYWYRRVMGKEIKFLLHFVKESKQDESGMPNNRFLAERTGGTYSTLKVQPAELEDSGVYFCASSQYLAGGLDTQYFGPGTRLTVL.

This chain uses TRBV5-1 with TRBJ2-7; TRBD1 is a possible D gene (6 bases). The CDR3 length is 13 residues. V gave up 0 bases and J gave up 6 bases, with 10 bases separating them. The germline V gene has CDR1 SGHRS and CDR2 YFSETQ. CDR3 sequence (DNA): TGCGCCAGCAGCTTGGGACAGGCCGGCGAGCAGTACTTC. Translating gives CASSLGQAGEQYF.

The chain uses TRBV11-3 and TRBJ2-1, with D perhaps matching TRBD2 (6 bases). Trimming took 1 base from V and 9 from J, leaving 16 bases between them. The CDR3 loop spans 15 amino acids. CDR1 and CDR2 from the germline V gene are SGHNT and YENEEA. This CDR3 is CASSLGWTGEGEQFF. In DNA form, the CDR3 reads TGTGCCAGCAGCTTAGGTTGGACGGGGGAAGGTGAGCAGTTCTTC.

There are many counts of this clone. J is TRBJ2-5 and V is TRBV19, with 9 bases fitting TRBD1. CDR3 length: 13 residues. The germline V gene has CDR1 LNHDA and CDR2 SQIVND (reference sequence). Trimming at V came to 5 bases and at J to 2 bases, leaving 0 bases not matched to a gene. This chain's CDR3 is CASSGQGQETQYF. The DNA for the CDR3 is TGTGCCAGTAGTGGACAGGGGCAAGAGACCCAGTACTTC.